This entry is about one TCR beta chain. The data are from a study of OX40 agonist ivuxolimab in advanced cancers. Germline assignment: CDR1 SGHTA and CDR2 FQGNSA. V gave up 3 bases and J gave up 1 base, with 7 bases separating them. The CDR3 covers 14 residues. Here immunoSEQ multiplex PCR was the method, and the copy in TCRdb shows in-frame clones only, minus some. Of 60,000 to 85,000 clones listed, 75% to 90% are singletons. V usage is TRBV7-2 and J usage is TRBJ2-4; D call uncertain. The specimen comprised CD4+ or CD8+ T cells sorted from blood, sampled in a trial of the OX40 agonist ivuxolimab. This TCR was recovered from an adult with an advanced solid tumor such as melanoma, head and neck, liver or kidney cancer. As DNA, the CDR3 is TGTGCCAGCAGCTTTACCGGTGCCAAAAACATTCAGTACTTC. As protein: CASSFTGAKNIQYF.